Below are 27 T cell receptor beta chains sequenced from a single sample in a study of monozygotic twins with inflammatory bowel disease. TCRdb reprocessed the 5' RACE reads and keeps a single row for each CDR3 protein, giving no DNA. This listing includes 80,000 or so distinct CDR3 sequences. The sequenced sample was blood. The source is a human donor with ulcerative colitis or Crohn's disease, or a healthy co-twin of an affected twin (not recorded which).

This chain joins TRBV5-1 and TRBJ1-4; as DNA is missing, the TRBD1 call by TCRdb cannot be tested. CDR1 and CDR2 (germline): SGHRS, YFSETQ. The CDR3 has 16 amino acids. The CDR3 sequence is CASRMGGITTNEKLFF.

The rearrangement joins TRBV29-1 to TRBJ1-2. The CDR3 is made up of 13 amino acids. Per the germline V gene, CDR1 is SQVTM and CDR2 is ANQGSEA. The CDR3: CSVGGTENYGYTF.

This chain joins TRBV14 and TRBJ1-4; lacking DNA, the TRBD1 call made by TCRdb goes unchecked. Looked up from germline, CDR1 is SGHDN and CDR2 is FVKESK. The CDR3 length is 13 residues. CDR3 sequence reads: CASSLAGSEKLFF.

This clonotype is deemed large by its frequency. The V call is TRBV5-5, the J call TRBJ1-6. The CDR3 loop spans 16 amino acids. The germline CDR1 and CDR2 sequences are SGHKS and YYEKEE (reference sequence). The CDR3 spells CASSEQRASYNSPLHF.

The chain carries TRBV10-3 and TRBJ1-6; no DNA is available, so the TRBD1 call from TCRdb remains unchecked. Germline CDR1 is ENHRY and CDR2 is SYGVKD. There are 15 residues in the CDR3. CDR3: CAISVLPGGDSPLHF.

V is TRBV24-1 and J is TRBJ2-7; TCRdb reports TRBD1, a call that lacks DNA to check it against. Germline V gene sequence: CDR1 KGHDR, CDR2 SFDVKD. This CDR3 has 13 amino acids. The CDR3 sequence is CATSEGHEDEQYF.

V and J are TRBV20-1 and TRBJ2-3. CDR3 length: 13 amino acids. Germline lookup yields CDR1 DFQATT and CDR2 SNEGSKA (reference sequence). The CDR3 sequence: CSASEGSADTQYF.

V usage is TRBV12-3 or TRBV12-4 and J usage is TRBJ1-2. The CDR3 loop spans 13 amino acids. The CDR3 is CASSSLPRGGYTF.

The J gene is TRBJ2-1, the V gene TRBV18; the TCRdb D gene call, TRBD2, has no DNA to confirm it. Germline CDR1 and CDR2: KGHSH and LQKENI. The CDR3 covers 15 residues. This chain's CDR3 is CASSLIAVSYNEQFF.

The chain uses TRBV7-9 and TRBJ1-1; with no DNA, the TCRdb D assignment of TRBD1 cannot be verified. The CDR3 covers 16 residues. Per germline, CDR1 SEHNR and CDR2 FQNEAQ (reference sequence). The CDR3 protein is CASSLPPRIVNTEAFF.

This clonotype is labeled medium-sized based on frequency. This sequence joins TRBV19 and TRBJ1-1; there is no DNA to check the TCRdb D call of TRBD1. This CDR3 is built from 16 residues. Germline V CDR1 and CDR2: LNHDA, SQIVND (reference sequence). The chain's CDR3 is CASRPFEGQMNTEAFF.

This chain uses TRBV12-3 or TRBV12-4 with TRBJ1-2. CDR3 size: 19 residues. The CDR3 reads CASSFDLRGSRQISYGYTF.

J is TRBJ2-7 and V is TRBV12-3 or TRBV12-4; the D call from TCRdb, TRBD1, cannot be confirmed without DNA. The CDR3 length is 14 residues. The CDR3 sequence: CASSLGGQTYEQYF.

The chain links TRBV5-1 to TRBJ2-1; TCRdb reports TRBD2, a call that lacks DNA to check it against. Germline V CDR1 and CDR2: SGHRS, YFSETQ. The CDR3 is made up of 17 amino acids. The CDR3 here is CASRGAFGTSVFDEQFF.

The rearrangement links TRBV20-1 to TRBJ1-5; as DNA is missing, the TRBD1 call by TCRdb cannot be tested. The CDR3 loop spans 11 amino acids. Germline loops: CDR1 DFQATT, CDR2 SNEGSKA (reference sequence). CDR3: CSASRGQPQHF.

This sequence joins TRBV9 and TRBJ2-3. In germline, CDR1 is SGDLS, CDR2 YYNGEE. This CDR3 spans 17 amino acids. CDR3 in amino acids: CASSVGGSRQRYDTQYF.

The chain carries TRBV2 and TRBJ2-6. The CDR3 contains 14 residues. The germline V gene encodes CDR1 SNHLY and CDR2 FYNNEI. CDR3 in amino acids: CASSEAWGANVLTF.

V usage is TRBV9 and J usage is TRBJ2-5; the D call from TCRdb, TRBD1, cannot be confirmed without DNA. Germline CDR1 and CDR2: SGDLS and YYNGEE. The CDR3 is 14 amino acids. The CDR3 loop reads CASSVQGGRETQYF.

The CDR3 spells CASSLSGSGNTIYF. The chain employs TRBV12-3 or TRBV12-4 and TRBJ1-3. The CDR3 length is 14 residues.

The chain is built from TRBV14 and TRBJ2-2; TCRdb selects TRBD2, and the lack of DNA leaves this call unchecked. The CDR3 consists of 17 residues. Germline lookup yields CDR1 SGHDN and CDR2 FVKESK. The CDR3 spells CASSQEGSRRSSGELFF. The complete variable domain, with remaining parts taken from reference TRBV14 and TRBJ2-2, reads EAGVTQFPSHSVIEKGQTVTLRCDPISGHDNLYWYRRVMGKEIKFLLHFVKESKQDESGMPNNRFLAERTGGTYSTLKVQPAELEDSGVYFCASSQEGSRRSSGELFFGEGSRLTVL.

The rearrangement uses TRBV20-1 and TRBJ2-5; TCRdb's D call of TRBD1 is untestable without DNA. The germline CDR1 and CDR2 sequences are DFQATT and SNEGSKA (reference sequence). The CDR3 runs 15 residues. CDR3 loop: CSALPLTGGRETQYF.

This chain uses TRBV19 with TRBJ2-4; TCRdb proposes TRBD1, but this gene call is untestable without DNA. The germline V gene encodes CDR1 LNHDA and CDR2 SQIVND (reference sequence). The CDR3 length is 16 residues. CDR3 in amino acids: CASSFDTGTGLNIQYF.

The chain employs TRBV12-3 or TRBV12-4 and TRBJ1-1; TCRdb indicates TRBD1, and absent DNA this call remains unverified. The CDR3 has 16 residues. The CDR3 region is CASSPGEQGWNTEAFF.

The rearrangement uses TRBV7-7 and TRBJ2-5; with no DNA, the TCRdb D assignment of TRBD1 cannot be verified. The CDR3 loop spans 15 amino acids. Germline V gene sequence: CDR1 SSHAT, CDR2 FNYEAQ (reference sequence). The CDR3 loop reads CASSLNPWAEETQYF.

This sequence joins TRBV20-1 and TRBJ2-1; TCRdb gives TRBD2 as the D gene, but with no DNA this cannot be confirmed. CDR3 size: 18 residues. Germline V CDR1 and CDR2: DFQATT, SNEGSKA (reference sequence). The CDR3 reads CSAELAGGHEWSYNEQFF.

The chain has TRBV5-1 and TRBJ2-1; checking the TCRdb D call of TRBD2 is not possible without DNA. Germline CDR1 SGHRS, CDR2 YFSETQ. The CDR3 spans 15 residues. The CDR3: CASSFGTTGLNEQFF.

This chain joins TRBV12-3 or TRBV12-4 and TRBJ1-5; TCRdb's D call, TRBD1, is unchecked because there is no DNA. The CDR3 spans 14 residues. CDR3 amino acids: CASSPDRVNQPQHF.